The T cell receptor (beta chain) under discussion was sequenced for a study of blood T cell repertoires in COVID-19. Overall study: The study drew acute and convalescent COVID-19 samples from the United States, Italy and Spain. Sources were T cells, B-cell-depleted T cells, or PBMCs; the material itself was cDNA or gDNA.

Original handling: Scientists estimated how many nucleated cells there were by amplifying reference gene primers. Profiled with immunoSEQ multiplex PCR; TCRdb holds only in-frame clones, not every one. Clonal size and the V and J genes are those of that table, whereas D and trimming came from the DNA. The table has some 210,000 clones, around 90% seen once. CDR3 length: 18 residues. The germline V gene encodes CDR1 SGHKS and CDR2 YYEKEE (reference sequence). V dropped 0 bases and J dropped 7 bases, with 20 bases sitting between them. Sequencing was performed on peripheral blood. The sequence derives from a man aged 25-45 years with acute or convalescent COVID-19. The V gene is TRBV5-5, the J gene TRBJ1-6, with D maybe TRBD1 (6 bases). The CDR3 DNA reads TGTGCCAGCAGCTTGGCTTTCGGGCAGGGGCCCCAGAATTCACCCCTCCACTTT. It specifies CASSLAFGQGPQNSPLHF.